This T cell receptor beta chain was observed in a study of human T cells and chemical hapten exposure. Overall study: The patient population, which was mostly female, had alopecia areata, totalis or universalis.

This clonotype was detected many times. Time point reported: patch test 2, 6 weeks after DPC sensitization. Treatment reported: therapeutic diphenylcyclopropenone sensitization with weekly scalp DPC. This CDR3 region has 15 residues. V was clipped by 7 bases and J by 2 bases; unmatched bases: 9. The germline gives CDR1 MNHNS, CDR2 SASEGT. Unique molecular identifiers were linked by the library to individual cDNA molecules. In TCRdb, the RACE reads were re-called with MiXCR into one record per CDR3 protein. The sample yields 95,000 or so distinct CDR3 sequences, around 10% seen once. The rearrangement uses TRBV6-1 and TRBJ2-5; the match to TRBD2 covers 8 bases. The source is a middle-aged woman with alopecia areata. Some clones in this sample may be carry-over from other donors' samples. This material consisted of whole blood, taken in connection with sensitization to the hapten diphenylcyclopropenone (DPC). The CDR3 sequence is CASTREGTTQETQYF. The CDR3 DNA follows: TGTGCCAGCACCCGGGAGGGGACCACGCAAGAGACCCAGTACTTC.